The rows below give T cell receptor beta chains drawn from one sample of a study of T cell responses to AZD1222 COVID-19 vaccine. Generated by immunoSEQ multiplex PCR, the TCRdb table keeps only in-frame clones and is missing some. The table includes about 170,000 clones, around 90% detected once. Sequences were derived from peripheral blood, sampled on day 0 of AZD1222 vaccination. Receptor source: an adult in good health. CDR3s include the opening cysteine and the closing phenylalanine or tryptophan. A D gene is named only where the DNA matches it firmly. The listing skips clone size in some rows; elsewhere it reads once, few, many or a size class.

j_gene,v_gene,d_gene,abundance,CDR3aa,CDR3nt
TRBJ1-6,TRBV19,.,.,CASNPGHSSYNSPLHF,TGTGCCAGTAATCCCGGGCACAGCTCCTATAATTCACCCCTCCACTTT
TRBJ2-5,TRBV12-3/TRBV12-4,.,.,CASSGLGETQYF,TGTGCCAGCAGTGGACTGGGCGAGACCCAGTACTTC
TRBJ1-1,TRBV19,.,.,CASRTPEWTEAFF,TGTGCCAGTAGAACCCCCGAGTGGACTGAAGCTTTCTTT
TRBJ1-2,TRBV25-1,.,.,CASSDPSGAGYGYTF,TGTGCCAGCAGTGACCCCTCGGGGGCAGGCTATGGCTACACCTTC
TRBJ2-7,TRBV27,.,once,CASSRVGPYEQYF,TGTGCCAGCAGTCGGGTCGGACCCTACGAGCAGTACTTC
TRBJ2-3,TRBV7-6,.,.,CASSLVGATDTQYF,TGTGCCAGCAGCTTAGTCGGAGCCACAGATACGCAGTATTTT
TRBJ1-2,TRBV10-3,.,.,CAISESRGGYTF,TGTGCCATCAGTGAGTCAAGGGGCGGCTACACCTTC
TRBJ2-2,TRBV9,.,.,CASSVGVGNTGELFF,TGTGCCAGCAGCGTAGGGGTCGGGAACACCGGGGAGCTGTTTTTT
TRBJ1-5,TRBV6-6,TRBD1,.,CASTPPGGGQPQHF,TGTGCCAGCACCCCTCCAGGGGGCGGTCAGCCCCAGCATTTT
TRBJ2-2,TRBV19,.,.,CASSTSLGLASGELFF,TGTGCCAGTAGTACCTCCCTGGGGCTAGCGAGCGGGGAGCTGTTTTTT
TRBJ2-5,TRBV9,TRBD2,.,CASSGGALAGVETQYF,TGTGCCAGCAGCGGTGGGGCGCTAGCGGGAGTTGAGACCCAGTACTTC
TRBJ2-7,TRBV27,.,once,CASSLRGASPYEQYF,TGTGCCAGCAGTCTCCGTGGGGCTAGCCCCTACGAGCAGTACTTC
TRBJ2-3,TRBV5-1,.,.,CASSLGSTDTQYF,TGCGCCAGCAGCTTGGGCAGCACAGATACGCAGTATTTT
TRBJ2-7,TRBV7-6,.,.,CASSRDIGFSYEQYF,TGTGCCAGCAGCCGCGACATCGGATTCTCCTACGAGCAGTACTTC
TRBJ1-2,TRBV30,TRBD1,.,CAWRLRQGVVNYGYTF,TGTGCCTGGAGGCTGCGGCAGGGGGTGGTAAACTATGGCTACACCTTC
TRBJ1-1,TRBV5-1,.,.,CASSLVGRNTEAFF,TGCGCCAGCAGCTTGGTAGGCAGGAACACTGAAGCTTTCTTT
TRBJ1-2,TRBV6-6,TRBD1,.,CASSYDRGGWYTF,TGTGCCAGCAGTTACGACAGGGGAGGGTGGTACACCTTC
TRBJ2-4,TRBV19,.,few,CASSSVGWAKNIQYF,TGTGCCAGTAGTTCTGTAGGGTGGGCCAAAAACATTCAGTACTTC
TRBJ2-7,TRBV3-1/TRBV3-2,.,.,CASSHSPGSTAYEQYF,TGTGCCAGCAGCCACAGTCCAGGGAGCACAGCCTACGAGCAGTACTTC
TRBJ1-5,TRBV7-8,TRBD1,.,CASSPQGAGQPQHF,TGTGCCAGCAGCCCCCAGGGGGCCGGTCAGCCCCAGCATTTT
TRBJ2-3,TRBV7-9,.,.,CASSPGSGPQSTDTQYF,TGTGCCAGCAGCCCCGGGAGTGGGCCCCAGAGTACAGATACGCAGTATTTT
TRBJ2-3,TRBV3-1/TRBV3-2,TRBD2,.,CASSQGAASGSHTQYF,TGTGCCAGCAGCCAAGGGGCGGCTAGCGGGAGCCATACGCAGTATTTT
TRBJ1-1,TRBV11-1,.,.,CASSLRRGEAFF,TGTGCCAGCAGCTTACGGAGAGGGGAAGCTTTCTTT
TRBJ2-1,TRBV3-1/TRBV3-2,.,.,CASSQVGSGSRNEQFF,TGTGCCAGCAGCCAAGTGGGGTCAGGCAGTCGCAATGAGCAGTTCTTC
TRBJ2-2,TRBV12-5,.,.,CASGSTGANTGELFF,TGTGCTAGTGGTTCAACGGGCGCGAACACCGGGGAGCTGTTTTTT
TRBJ1-2,TRBV29-1,.,.,CSVESTVNYGYTF,TGCAGCGTTGAGTCGACTGTTAACTATGGCTACACCTTC
TRBJ1-5,TRBV11-2,.,.,CASSLSRGSNQPQHF,TGTGCCAGCAGCTTGTCAAGGGGGAGCAATCAGCCCCAGCATTTT
TRBJ2-7,TRBV5-6,TRBD1,.,CASSTTGASSYEQYF,TGTGCCAGCAGCACAACAGGGGCTTCGTCCTACGAGCAGTACTTC
TRBJ1-2,TRBV13,.,.,CASSLGTGLYGYTF,TGTGCCAGCAGCTTAGGGACCGGCCTTTATGGCTACACCTTC
TRBJ2-7,TRBV6-5,.,.,CASRERGAGYEQYF,TGTGCCAGCAGGGAGAGAGGGGCCGGTTACGAGCAGTACTTC
TRBJ1-5,TRBV12-5,.,few,CASGRDNQPQHF,TGTGCTAGTGGCAGGGACAATCAGCCCCAGCATTTT
TRBJ2-7,TRBV5-8,.,.,CASSLTGSRTLLTYEQYF,TGTGCCAGCAGCTTGACGGGTTCTCGGACTCTCTTGACCTACGAGCAGTACTTC
TRBJ2-1,TRBV7-9,TRBD2,.,CASSLLGTSVYNEQFF,TGTGCCAGCAGCTTATTAGGGACTAGCGTGTACAATGAGCAGTTCTTC
TRBJ1-1,TRBV5-6,TRBD1,.,CASRTGGGTEAFF,TGTGCCAGCAGGACAGGGGGAGGGACTGAAGCTTTCTTT
TRBJ2-1,TRBV18,TRBD1,.,CASSPDRNNEQFF,TGTGCCAGCTCACCGGACAGGAACAATGAGCAGTTCTTC
TRBJ2-7,TRBV5-1,.,.,CASSQTGRGQYF,TGCGCCAGCAGCCAGACAGGGAGGGGGCAGTACTTC
TRBJ2-7,TRBV27,.,.,CASSLHRDKPYEQYF,TGTGCCAGCAGCCTCCACCGGGACAAACCCTACGAGCAGTACTTC
TRBJ1-2,TRBV27,.,.,CASSFGKGIYGYTF,TGTGCCAGCAGTTTTGGGAAGGGCATCTATGGCTACACCTTC
TRBJ1-1,TRBV18,.,.,CASSPSRDYTEAFF,TGTGCCAGCTCACCAAGTCGAGATTACACTGAAGCTTTCTTT
TRBJ1-1,TRBV9,TRBD1,.,CASSPWTGNTEAFF,TGTGCCAGCAGCCCCTGGACAGGGAACACTGAAGCTTTCTTT
TRBJ1-6,TRBV5-1,.,.,CASSLADSSPLHF,TGCGCCAGCAGCTTGGCCGACAGCTCACCCCTCCACTTT
TRBJ2-1,TRBV27,TRBD2,.,CASLREGTGFYNEQFF,TGTGCCAGCCTACGGGAGGGTACGGGATTTTACAATGAGCAGTTCTTC
TRBJ2-2,TRBV7-9,.,.,CASSSYRGGGNTGELFF,TGTGCCAGCAGCTCCTATAGGGGCGGGGGCAACACCGGGGAGCTGTTTTTT
TRBJ1-6,TRBV13,TRBD1,.,CASSSHSNPTGLDSPLHF,TGTGCCAGCAGCTCACACTCCAATCCGACAGGGTTAGACTCACCCCTCCACTTT
TRBJ2-7,TRBV14,TRBD1,.,CASSHRQGRYEQYF,TGTGCCAGCAGCCACCGACAGGGGCGCTACGAGCAGTACTTC
TRBJ2-3,TRBV5-1,.,.,CASGQGRDTQYF,TGCGCCTCCGGCCAAGGGAGGGATACGCAGTATTTT
TRBJ2-5,TRBV11-2,.,.,CASTRSPWETQYF,TGTGCCAGCACCCGAAGTCCCTGGGAGACCCAGTACTTC
TRBJ2-1,TRBV4-1,TRBD1,.,CASSQDGTGGIDEQFF,TGCGCCAGCAGCCAAGATGGTACAGGGGGAATCGATGAGCAGTTCTTC
TRBJ2-3,TRBV7-2,.,.,CASSSTSIRGDGYF,TGTGCCAGCAGCTCTACTTCAATCCGGGGAGATGGGTATTTT
TRBJ1-2,TRBV2,.,.,CASRGQSGRGGYTF,TGTGCCAGCAGAGGACAGTCCGGAAGGGGCGGCTACACCTTC
TRBJ2-5,TRBV6-1,.,once,CASSEAGFGETQYF,TGTGCCAGCAGTGAAGCGGGTTTTGGAGAGACCCAGTACTTC
TRBJ2-5,TRBV18,.,once,CASSPDQETQYF,TGTGCCAGCTCACCAGACCAAGAGACCCAGTACTTC
TRBJ1-2,TRBV7-2,.,.,CASSLVTQGYGYTF,TGTGCCAGCAGCTTAGTTACGCAGGGATATGGCTACACCTTC